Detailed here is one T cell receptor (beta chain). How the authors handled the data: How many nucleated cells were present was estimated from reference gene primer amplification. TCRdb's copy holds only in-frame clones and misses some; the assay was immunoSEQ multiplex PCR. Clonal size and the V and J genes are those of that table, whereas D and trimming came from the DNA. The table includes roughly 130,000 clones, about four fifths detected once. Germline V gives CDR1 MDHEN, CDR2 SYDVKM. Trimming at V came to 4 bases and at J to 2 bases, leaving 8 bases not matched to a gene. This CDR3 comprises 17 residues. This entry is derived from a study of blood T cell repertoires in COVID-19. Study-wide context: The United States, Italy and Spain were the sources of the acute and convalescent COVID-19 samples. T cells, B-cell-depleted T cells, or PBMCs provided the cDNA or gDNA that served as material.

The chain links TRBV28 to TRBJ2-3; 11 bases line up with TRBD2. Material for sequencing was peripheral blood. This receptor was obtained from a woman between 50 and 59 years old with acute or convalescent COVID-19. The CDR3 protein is CASSSVAGGEDTDTQYF. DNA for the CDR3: TGTGCCAGCAGTTCCGTAGCGGGGGGGGAAGACACAGATACGCAGTATTTT.